This T cell receptor (beta chain) derives from a study of T cell repertoires in cytomegalovirus infection. Across the whole study: Indications came from public TCR beta signatures; they pointed to CMV infection and to a matching HLA type. Study-wide results and limits: Accumulated public TCR beta family frequency recognized individuals carrying CMV together with the relevant HLA. The ex vivo response was dominated by HLA-C-restricted CMV-specific TCR beta clonotypes.

About this clonotype itself: Its cognate antigen is unknown.

The CDR3 is 14 amino acids. The junction had 6 bases not matched to a gene; V was cut back by 4 bases and J by 7 bases. In germline, CDR1 is SGHAT, CDR2 FQNNGV. TCRdb reanalysed the reads using MiXCR and keeps one entry per CDR3 protein. This table has some 180,000 distinct CDR3 sequences, approximately 19% appearing once. The rearrangement links TRBV11-2 to TRBJ2-2; 7 bases align to TRBD1. Source material: PBMCs. This clonotype was obtained from a human donor in good health (CMV status not recorded). Some clones in this sample may be carry-over from other donors' samples. This CDR3 is CASSSGTANGELFF. DNA for the CDR3: TGTGCCAGCAGCTCAGGGACAGCGAACGGGGAGCTGTTTTTT. The variable domain in full, completed from reference TRBV11-2 and TRBJ2-2, reads EAGVAQSPRYKIIEKRQSVAFWCNPISGHATLYWYQQILGQGPKLLIQFQNNGVVDDSQLPKDRFSAERLKGVDSTLKIQPAKLEDSAVYLCASSSGTANGELFFGEGSRLTVL.